Shown below are 15 T cell receptor beta chains from a single sample sequenced in a study of Ad26.COV2.S vaccination and SARS-CoV-2 variants (dated by TCRdb to the early 2020s). Sample treatment or condition, as interpreted from the label and publication: roughly 18 received Ad26.COV2.S at low or high dose, single or two shots; five or six received placebo; per-sample allocation not given. Repertoires of vaccine and placebo recipients were sequenced from samples taken on day 63 after the first injection. The library was produced with the immunoSEQ multiplex PCR assay. TCRdb retrieved this table from immuneACCESS and kept in-frame rearrangements only. Not all clones are present; in checked studies, unresolved V genes account for under half, and no reason is known for the remainder. For this sample the table gives 440,000 or so clones, of which 70% to 90% were detected only once. 1.5% to 2% of the sample comes from the top ten.

The sequencing here drew on peripheral blood, taken in a trial of Ad26.COV2.S vaccine versus placebo. These receptors came from a person aged 18-60 years who received the Ad26.COV2.S COVID-19 vaccine or a placebo.

V gene TRBV19 combines with J gene TRBJ1-2, with D hard to call. Germline CDR1 LNHDA, CDR2 SQIVND (reference sequence). Deletions cut 4 bases from V and 0 bases from J, with 15 bases between. The CDR3 consists of 16 residues. The chain's CDR3 is CASSKRVTSANYGYTF. DNA of the CDR3: TGTGCCAGTAGTAAAAGGGTGACATCAGCTAACTATGGCTACACCTTC.

The V gene is TRBV18, the J gene TRBJ1-2; 8 bases match TRBD1. J was trimmed by 6 bases and V by 6 bases; bases with no gene match: 9. The length of the CDR3 is 14 residues. Germline CDR1 KGHSH, CDR2 LQKENI. In nucleotides, the CDR3 is TGTGCCAGCTCCCTGCGACAGGGGCTGGATGGCTACACCTTC. It codes for CASSLRQGLDGYTF.

This chain connects TRBV19 to TRBJ2-3; 7 nucleotides match TRBD2. Losses at the gene ends were 7 bases for V and 3 bases for J; bases not matched to a gene: 7. The CDR3 consists of 14 residues. Germline V CDR1 and CDR2: LNHDA, SQIVND (reference sequence). Written as DNA, the CDR3 is TGTGCCAGTAAGGGCGGGAGTGAGACAGATACGCAGTATTTT. Translated, it gives CASKGGSETDTQYF.

This clone was observed once. This chain joins TRBV4-3 and TRBJ2-2; 8 bases are a match to TRBD1. The V gene's germline CDR1 is LGHNA and CDR2 YSLEER. After removal of 4 bases from V and 2 bases from J, the junction contained 9 bases not matched to a gene. This CDR3 has 17 residues. CDR3 sequence reads: CASSPYPRGPNTGELFF. The CDR3 coding sequence is TGCGCCAGCAGCCCCTACCCCAGGGGGCCTAACACCGGGGAGCTGTTTTTT.

This clone has only a few counts. The chain links TRBV15 to TRBJ1-4, with TRBD1 identical over 7 bases. Germline V lookup: CDR1 LNHNV, CDR2 YYDKDF (reference sequence). V lost 3 bases, J lost 2 bases, and 3 bases stayed unmatched. This CDR3 region has 15 residues. CDR3: CATSSPGQTNEKLFF. DNA of the CDR3: TGTGCCACCAGCAGCCCGGGACAGACTAATGAAAAACTGTTTTTT.

This chain joins TRBV25-1 and TRBJ2-1; 7 bases match TRBD2. The J segment lost 7 bases and the V segment lost 2 bases, leaving 5 bases of the junction unmatched. CDR1 is MGHDK, CDR2 SYGVNS, per germline. The CDR3 sequence is 14 residues long. CDR3 DNA: TGTGCCAGCAGTGAACTCGGGGGGAGGAATGAGCAGTTCTTC. It codes for CASSELGGRNEQFF.

The CDR3 loop reads CASSLDPTPDTQYF. The CDR3 DNA reads as TGCGCCAGCAGCCTAGACCCAACCCCAGATACGCAGTATTTT. The chain employs TRBV5-1 and TRBJ2-3, with D unclear. Germline-derived CDR1 and CDR2 are SGHRS and YFSETQ. This CDR3 contains 14 residues. V lost 4 bases, J lost 4 bases, and 13 bases lay in between.

V gene TRBV4-1 combines with J gene TRBJ1-5, with D perhaps TRBD1 (5 bases). The length of the CDR3 is 13 residues. The V and J ends lost 2 bases and 6 bases respectively, with 8 bases between them. Germline CDR1 is MGHRA and CDR2 is YSYEKL. CDR3 amino acids: CASSQQGFQPQHF. Written as DNA, the CDR3 is TGCGCCAGCAGCCAACAGGGTTTTCAGCCCCAGCATTTT.

This chain connects TRBV4-1 to TRBJ2-6; D not certain. This CDR3 region has 14 residues. Per the germline V gene, CDR1 is MGHRA and CDR2 is YSYEKL. Deletions cut 4 bases from V and 4 bases from J, with 8 bases between. CDR3 DNA: TGCGCCAGCAGCCTTCGGTCGGGGGCCAACGTCCTGACTTTC. Translation gives CASSLRSGANVLTF.

With regard to this clone: The sample holds other DNA sequences that translate to the same CDR3. The chain carries TRBV18 and TRBJ2-7, with unresolved D. The CDR3 runs 13 residues. Germline V gene data show CDR1 as KGHSH and CDR2 as LQKENI. Trimming took 3 bases from V and 4 from J, leaving 10 bases between them. CDR3 nucleotides: TGTGCCAGCTCACCCTCCGGTTCGTACGAGCAGTACTTC. It encodes CASSPSGSYEQYF.

This sequence joins TRBV9 and TRBJ2-3; D is unresolved. CDR1 and CDR2 from the germline V gene are SGDLS and YYNGEE. V was cut by 2 bases and J by 2 bases, with 21 bases left in between. CDR3 length: 18 residues. In nucleotides, the CDR3 is TGTGCCAGCAGCGTCGATATCGGACGCCGACACCACACAGATACGCAGTATTTT. It is translated as CASSVDIGRRHHTDTQYF.

This sequence joins TRBV7-8 and TRBJ2-2, with 9 bases fitting TRBD2. Germline CDR1 and CDR2: SGHVS and FQNEAQ. J was trimmed by 7 bases and V by 6 bases; bases with no gene match: 12. This CDR3 spans 16 amino acids. The CDR3: CASSYPGLAGGGELFF. The DNA for the CDR3 is TGTGCCAGCAGTTATCCGGGACTAGCCGGGGGCGGGGAGCTGTTTTTT. The full variable domain, its missing parts supplied by reference TRBV7-8 and TRBJ2-2, is GAGVSQSPRYKVAKRGQDVALRCDPISGHVSLFWYQQALGQGPEFLTYFQNEAQLDKSGLPSDRFFAERPEGSVSTLKIQRTQQEDSAVYLCASSYPGLAGGGELFFGEGSRLTVL.

The rearrangement uses TRBV19 and TRBJ2-7; 7 nucleotides align to TRBD2. Per germline, CDR1 LNHDA and CDR2 SQIVND (reference sequence). The CDR3 runs to 16 residues. The J segment lost 2 bases and the V segment lost 2 bases, leaving 9 bases of the junction unmatched. The CDR3 DNA reads as TGTGCCAGTAGTATATCGGCTAGCGGAGTCCCCTACGAGCAGTACTTC. It yields the protein CASSISASGVPYEQYF.

The chain recombines TRBV15 with TRBJ1-5, with D perhaps TRBD1 (6 bases). Germline V gene lookup returns CDR1 LNHNV and CDR2 YYDKDF (reference sequence). This CDR3 region has 13 residues. Trimming took 4 bases from V and 6 from J, leaving 10 bases between them. The CDR3 reads CATSNDRFQPQHF. As DNA, the CDR3 is TGTGCCACCAGCAACGACAGGTTTCAGCCCCAGCATTTT. The full variable domain, rest sourced from reference TRBV15 and TRBJ1-5, is DAMVIQNPRYQVTQFGKPVTLSCSQTLNHNVMYWYQQKSSQAPKLLFHYYDKDFNNEADTPDNFQSRRPNTSFCFLDIRSPGLGDTAMYLCATSNDRFQPQHFGDGTRLSIL.

This chain connects TRBV5-6 to TRBJ1-2, with unresolved D. The CDR3 is made up of 13 amino acids. The germline gives CDR1 SGHDT, CDR2 YYEEEE. V was pared by 0 bases and J by 2 bases, with 5 bases between. The DNA of the CDR3 is TGTGCCAGCAGCTTGGGACTGAACTATGGCTACACCTTC. Translated: CASSLGLNYGYTF.